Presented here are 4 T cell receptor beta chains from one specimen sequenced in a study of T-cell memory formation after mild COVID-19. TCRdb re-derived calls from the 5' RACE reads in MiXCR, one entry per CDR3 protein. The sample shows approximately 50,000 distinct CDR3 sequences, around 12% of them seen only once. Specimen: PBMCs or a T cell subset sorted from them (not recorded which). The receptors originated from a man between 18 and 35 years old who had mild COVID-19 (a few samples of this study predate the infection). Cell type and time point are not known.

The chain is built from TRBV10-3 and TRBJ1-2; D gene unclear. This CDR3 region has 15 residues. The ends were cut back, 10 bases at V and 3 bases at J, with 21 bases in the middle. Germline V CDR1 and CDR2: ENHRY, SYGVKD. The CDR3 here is CATKRRQLRDYGYTF. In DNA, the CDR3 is TGTGCCACCAAACGTCGTCAACTACGGGACTATGGCTACACCTTC.

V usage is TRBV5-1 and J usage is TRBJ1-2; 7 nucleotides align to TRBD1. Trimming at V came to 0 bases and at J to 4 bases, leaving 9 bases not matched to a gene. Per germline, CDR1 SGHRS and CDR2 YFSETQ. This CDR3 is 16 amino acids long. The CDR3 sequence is CASSLGGGTVGYGYTF. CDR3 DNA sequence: TGCGCCAGCAGCTTGGGAGGCGGGACAGTCGGCTATGGCTACACCTTC.

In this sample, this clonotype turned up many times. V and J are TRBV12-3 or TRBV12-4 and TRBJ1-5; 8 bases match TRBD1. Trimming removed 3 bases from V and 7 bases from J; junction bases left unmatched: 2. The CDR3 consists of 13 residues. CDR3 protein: CASSFDRGQPQHF. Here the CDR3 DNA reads TGTGCCAGCAGTTTCGACAGGGGACAGCCCCAGCATTTT.

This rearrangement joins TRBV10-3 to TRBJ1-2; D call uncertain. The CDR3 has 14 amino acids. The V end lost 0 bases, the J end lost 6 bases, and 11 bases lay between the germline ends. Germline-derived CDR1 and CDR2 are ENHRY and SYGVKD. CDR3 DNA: TGTGCCATCAGTGAGTCCGCAAGTTCGGATGGCTACACCTTC. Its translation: CAISESASSDGYTF.